These T cell receptor beta chains were read from a single sample in a study of T cells in Graves' hyperthyroidism and ophthalmopathy. TCRdb re-derived calls from the multiplex PCR reads in MiXCR, one entry per CDR3 protein. The table lists roughly 380,000 distinct CDR3 sequences, 12% to 15% of them singletons. Sequencing input: blood. Receptor source: a woman aged 18 to 35 with Graves' hyperthyroidism. Both conserved end residues are part of each CDR3. Fields, in order: J gene, V gene, clone size, D gene, CDR3 DNA, CDR3 protein. A D gene is named only where the DNA matches it firmly. Clone sizes are given selectively: once, few, many, or a class where the clone is expanded.

TRBJ2-7 TRBV11-2 many NA TGTGCCAGCAGCCTTGAGGGGGGCCCTACGGGCGAGCAGTACTTC CASSLEGGPTGEQYF
TRBJ1-1 TRBV3-1 many TRBD1 TGTGCCAGCAGCCTCCGGACAGGGCGGGGCACTGAAGCTTTCTTT CASSLRTGRGTEAFF
TRBJ2-6 TRBV18 NA NA TGTGCCAGCTCACTTGACGACAAGAACGTGAACTCTGGGGCCAACGTCCTGACTTTC CASSLDDKNVNSGANVLTF
TRBJ2-1 TRBV11-2 NA TRBD2 TGTGCCAGCAGCTTCCTCCGAGGGAGGGGAAGCTCCAGTGAGCAGTTCTTC CASSFLRGRGSSSEQFF
TRBJ1-2 TRBV28 many NA TGTGCCAGCAGCATAGTAGAGGAGTCGGGCTACACCTTC CASSIVEESGYTF
TRBJ2-7 TRBV28 many TRBD1 TGTGCCAGCAGATCTCGACAGGGACCCTACGAGCAGTACTTC CASRSRQGPYEQYF
TRBJ2-7 TRBV9 many NA TGTGCCAGCAGCATAGGTGGAGGGACCTACGAGCAGTACTTC CASSIGGGTYEQYF
TRBJ2-3 TRBV14 NA TRBD2 TGTGCCAGCAGCCACCGGGGGGGCACAGATACGCAGTATTTT CASSHRGGTDTQYF
TRBJ2-7 TRBV27 NA NA TGTGCCAGCAGATCGCCGGAACGATCCTACAATGAGCAGTACTTC CASRSPERSYNEQYF
TRBJ2-5 TRBV29-1 many NA TGCAGCGTCGCCGGGGTGGAGGGATCGGTCGAGACCCAGTACTTC CSVAGVEGSVETQYF
TRBJ2-7 TRBV2 many TRBD2 TGTGCCAGCAGTGAGCTGGGACTAGTGTCTTCCGAGCAGTACTTC CASSELGLVSSEQYF
TRBJ2-7 TRBV18 many NA TGTGCCAGCTCACCGGAGCGTTTTACCTACGAGCAGTACTTC CASSPERFTYEQYF
TRBJ2-1 TRBV7-3 NA TRBD2 TGTGCCAGCAGTCCCGGATATACTAGCGGGAGGGCCGGGAAAAATGAGCAGTTCTTC CASSPGYTSGRAGKNEQFF
TRBJ2-5 TRBV18 few NA TGTGCCAGCTCCACGATCCTATCAACAGGGTTGCAAGAGACCCAGTACTTC CASSTILSTGLQETQYF
TRBJ2-7 TRBV20-1 NA NA TGCAGCGCCGTTTTTCAGGGTGACGAGCAGTACTTC CSAVFQGDEQYF
TRBJ1-1 TRBV5-8 many TRBD1 TGTGCCAGCAGCGGACAGGGGGCAGGCACTGAAGCTTTCTTT CASSGQGAGTEAFF
TRBJ2-3 TRBV28 many TRBD2 TGTGCCAGCAGTTCGCCGGGAGGGAGCACAGATACGCAGTATTTT CASSSPGGSTDTQYF
TRBJ1-2 TRBV25-1 NA NA TGTGCCAGCAGTCTGGGGGGGCAAGTCTACACCTTC CASSLGGQVYTF
TRBJ2-7 TRBV12-3/TRBV12-4 many NA TGTGCCAGCAGTTTAGGGGACAACTCCTACGAGCAGTACTTC CASSLGDNSYEQYF
TRBJ2-7 TRBV7-9 few TRBD1 TGTGCCAGCAGCTCGGGACAGGTGGCCCGCTACGAGCAGTACTTC CASSSGQVARYEQYF
TRBJ2-1 TRBV11-3 many TRBD2 TGTGCCAGCAGCCGCGGGGCGGGAGATGAGCAGTTCTTC CASSRGAGDEQFF
TRBJ1-1 TRBV20-1 NA NA TGCAGTGCCAGCGGCGGGACAACGAAGATGAACACTGAAGCTTTCTTT CSASGGTTKMNTEAFF
TRBJ2-3 TRBV20-1 few TRBD2 TGCAGTGCTAGAGTGGGAGGGCCAGATACGCAGTATTTT CSARVGGPDTQYF
TRBJ2-1 TRBV13 few NA TGTGCCAGCAGCTTTTGGCAGACATACAATGAGCAGTTCTTC CASSFWQTYNEQFF
TRBJ2-1 TRBV28 many TRBD2 TGTGCCAGCAGACCAAGCGGGAGCGGTCACTATGAGCAGTTCTTC CASRPSGSGHYEQFF
TRBJ2-7 TRBV10-2 few NA TGCGCCAGCAGTGAGCCCGGGCAGACAAGCTCCTACGAGCAGTACTTC CASSEPGQTSSYEQYF
TRBJ2-3 TRBV30 few TRBD2 TGTGCCTGGAGTGTACTAGCGGGAGGGACAGATACGCAGTATTTT CAWSVLAGGTDTQYF
TRBJ2-3 TRBV28 few TRBD2 TGTGCCGGCAGCCCCGGACTAGCGGGAGGGCCCAGCACAGATACGCAGTATTTT CAGSPGLAGGPSTDTQYF
TRBJ1-3 TRBV12-5 NA NA TGTGCTAGTGGTTTGTCTGGAAACACCATATATTTT CASGLSGNTIYF
TRBJ1-6 TRBV7-8 NA NA TGTGCCAGCAGCCCGGGACAAGCGGGTTCACCCCTCCACTTT CASSPGQAGSPLHF
TRBJ2-2 TRBV14 NA TRBD1 TGTGCCAGCAGCCGAACTGTCAACAGGGGATCGAACACCGGGGAGCTGTTTTTT CASSRTVNRGSNTGELFF
TRBJ2-5 TRBV6-1 many TRBD2 TGTGCCAGCAGTGAAAGTATAGCGGGAGTCGAGACCCAGTACTTC CASSESIAGVETQYF
TRBJ2-7 TRBV18 few NA TGTGCCAGCTCACCCGGCGGGACGGGCTCCTACGAGCAGTACTTC CASSPGGTGSYEQYF
TRBJ2-4 TRBV20-1 NA NA TGCAGTGCTAGAGTCGGCAGGGGAAACATTCAGTACTTC CSARVGRGNIQYF
TRBJ2-1 TRBV7-9 many NA TGTGCCAGCAGCTTACGTCTGAGCTCCTACAATGAGCAGTTCTTC CASSLRLSSYNEQFF
TRBJ1-1 TRBV28 many NA TGTGCCAGCAGACGGACAGCCATGAACACTGAAGCTTTCTTT CASRRTAMNTEAFF
TRBJ2-3 TRBV5-1 many NA TGCGCCAGCAGCGCCAACCTCAGGGGAGAGGCAGATACGCAGTATTTT CASSANLRGEADTQYF
TRBJ1-5 TRBV6-1 few TRBD1 TGTGCCAGCAGCCTATCGACAGGGAACAATCAGCCCCAGCATTTT CASSLSTGNNQPQHF
TRBJ2-2 TRBV7-2 NA TRBD2 TGTGCCAGCAGCTTTCCAGCGGGAGGGGACACCGGGGAGCTGTTTTTT CASSFPAGGDTGELFF
TRBJ2-2 TRBV29-1 few NA TGCAGCGTTCGCAGGGACGCGAACACCGGGGAGCTGTTTTTT CSVRRDANTGELFF
TRBJ2-2 TRBV20-1 many NA TGCAGTGCTAGAGATCGATTGGGACCGAACACCGGGGAGCTGTTTTTT CSARDRLGPNTGELFF
TRBJ2-5 TRBV12-5 many TRBD2 TGTGCTAGTGGTTTGGACACGCAACTAGCGGGAGTGGAGACCCAGTACTTC CASGLDTQLAGVETQYF
TRBJ1-2 TRBV6-1 few TRBD1 TGTGCCAGCACCCAGGGGGGGCGCTCTGGCTACACCTTC CASTQGGRSGYTF
TRBJ1-5 TRBV24-1 few TRBD1 TGTGCCACCAGTGGTACAGGGGGCGGGCAGCCCCAGCATTTT CATSGTGGGQPQHF